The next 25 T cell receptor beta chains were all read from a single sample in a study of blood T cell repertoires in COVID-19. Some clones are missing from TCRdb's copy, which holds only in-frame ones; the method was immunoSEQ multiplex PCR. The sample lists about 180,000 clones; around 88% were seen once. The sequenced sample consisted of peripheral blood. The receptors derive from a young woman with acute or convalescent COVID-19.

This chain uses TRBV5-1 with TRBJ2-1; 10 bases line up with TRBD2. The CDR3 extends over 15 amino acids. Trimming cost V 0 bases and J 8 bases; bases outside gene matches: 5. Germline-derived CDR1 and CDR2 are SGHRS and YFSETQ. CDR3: CASSLEVAGGYEQFF. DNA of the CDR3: TGCGCCAGCAGCTTGGAGGTAGCGGGAGGCTATGAGCAGTTCTTC. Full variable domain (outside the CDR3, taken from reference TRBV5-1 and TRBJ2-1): KAGVTQTPRYLIKTRGQQVTLSCSPISGHRSVSWYQQTPGQGLQFLFEYFSETQRNKGNFPGRFSGRQFSNSRSEMNVSTLELGDSALYLCASSLEVAGGYEQFFGPGTRLTVL.

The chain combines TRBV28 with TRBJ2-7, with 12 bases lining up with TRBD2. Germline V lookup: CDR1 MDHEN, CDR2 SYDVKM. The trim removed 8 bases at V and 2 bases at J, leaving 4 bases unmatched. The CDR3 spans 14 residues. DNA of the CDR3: TGTGCCAGCGTCAGACTAGCGGGAGCCTACGAGCAGTACTTC. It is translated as CASVRLAGAYEQYF.

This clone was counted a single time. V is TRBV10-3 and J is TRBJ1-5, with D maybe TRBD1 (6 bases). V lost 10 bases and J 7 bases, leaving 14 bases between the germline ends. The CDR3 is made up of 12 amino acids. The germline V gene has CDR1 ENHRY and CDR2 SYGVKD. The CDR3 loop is CATQGKGQPQHF. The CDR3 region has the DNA TGTGCCACTCAGGGGAAAGGGCAGCCCCAGCATTTT.

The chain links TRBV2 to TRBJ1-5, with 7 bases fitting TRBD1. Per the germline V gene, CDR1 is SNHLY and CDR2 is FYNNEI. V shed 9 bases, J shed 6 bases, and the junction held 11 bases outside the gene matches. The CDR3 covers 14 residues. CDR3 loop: CASTWTGGLQPQHF. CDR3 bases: TGTGCCAGTACTTGGACAGGAGGGCTTCAGCCCCAGCATTTT. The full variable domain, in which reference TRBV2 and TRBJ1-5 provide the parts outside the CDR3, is EPEVTQTPSHQVTQMGQEVILRCVPISNHLYFYWYRQILGQKVEFLVSFYNNEISEKSEIFDDQFSVERPDGSNFTLKIRSTKLEDSAMYFCASTWTGGLQPQHFGDGTRLSIL.

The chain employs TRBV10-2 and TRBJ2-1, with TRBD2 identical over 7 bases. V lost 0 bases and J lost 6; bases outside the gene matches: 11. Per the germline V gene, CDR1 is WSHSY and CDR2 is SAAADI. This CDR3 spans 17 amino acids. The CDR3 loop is CASSESVAGAMFNEQFF. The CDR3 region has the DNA TGCGCCAGCAGTGAGTCGGTGGCGGGAGCAATGTTCAATGAGCAGTTCTTC.

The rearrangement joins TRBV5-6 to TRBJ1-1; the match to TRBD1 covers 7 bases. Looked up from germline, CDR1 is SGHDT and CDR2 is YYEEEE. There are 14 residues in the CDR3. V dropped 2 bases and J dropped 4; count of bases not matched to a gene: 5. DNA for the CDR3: TGTGCCAGCAGCTTCGGGACAGTGGGCACTGAAGCTTTCTTT. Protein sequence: CASSFGTVGTEAFF.

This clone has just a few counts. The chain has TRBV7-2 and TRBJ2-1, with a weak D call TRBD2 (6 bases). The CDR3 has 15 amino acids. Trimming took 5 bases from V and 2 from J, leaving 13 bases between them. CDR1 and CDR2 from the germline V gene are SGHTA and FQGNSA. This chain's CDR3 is CASSTTSKTYNEQFF. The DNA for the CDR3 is TGTGCCAGCAGCACTACTAGCAAAACCTACAATGAGCAGTTCTTC.

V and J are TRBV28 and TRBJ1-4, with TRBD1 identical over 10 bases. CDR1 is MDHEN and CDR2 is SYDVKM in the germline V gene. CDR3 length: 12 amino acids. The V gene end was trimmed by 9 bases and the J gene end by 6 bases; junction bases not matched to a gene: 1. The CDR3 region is CASGTGDEKLFF. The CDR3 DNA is TGTGCCAGTGGGACAGGGGATGAAAAACTGTTTTTT.

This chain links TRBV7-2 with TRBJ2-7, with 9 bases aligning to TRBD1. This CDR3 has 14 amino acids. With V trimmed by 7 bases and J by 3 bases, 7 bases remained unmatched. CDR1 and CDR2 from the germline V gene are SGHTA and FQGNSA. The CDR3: CASTHSGQGYEQYF. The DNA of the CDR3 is TGTGCCAGCACCCACTCGGGACAGGGCTACGAGCAGTACTTC.

As DNA, the CDR3 is TGCGCCAGCAGTCAGCGGGTGACTTACGAGCAGTACTTC. This codes for CASSQRVTYEQYF. The chain couples TRBV23-1 to TRBJ2-7, with D perhaps TRBD2 (5 bases). TRBV23-1 is marked as an open reading frame, function uncertain. The germline V and J ends were trimmed by 3 bases and 4 bases, with 10 bases remaining between them. The CDR3 totals 13 residues.

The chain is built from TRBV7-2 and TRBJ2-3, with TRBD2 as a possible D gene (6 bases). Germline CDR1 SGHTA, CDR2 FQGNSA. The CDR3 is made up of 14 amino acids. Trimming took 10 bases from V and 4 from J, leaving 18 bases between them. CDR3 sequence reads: CATKPEGSSDTQYF. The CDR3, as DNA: TGTGCCACCAAACCGGAGGGTTCTTCAGATACGCAGTATTTT. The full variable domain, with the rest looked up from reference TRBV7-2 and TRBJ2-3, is GAGVSQSPSNKVTEKGKDVELRCDPISGHTALYWYRQSLGQGLEFLIYFQGNSAPDKSGLPSDRFSAERTGGSVSTLTIQRTQQEDSAVYLCATKPEGSSDTQYFGPGTRLTVL.

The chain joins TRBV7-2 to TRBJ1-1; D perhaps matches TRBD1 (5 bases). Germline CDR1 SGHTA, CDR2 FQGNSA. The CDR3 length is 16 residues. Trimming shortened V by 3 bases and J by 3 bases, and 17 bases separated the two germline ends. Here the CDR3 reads CASSFLWGRGDTEAFF. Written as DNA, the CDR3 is TGTGCCAGCAGCTTCCTTTGGGGGAGGGGAGACACTGAAGCTTTCTTT. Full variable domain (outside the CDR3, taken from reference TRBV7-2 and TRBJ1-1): GAGVSQSPSNKVTEKGKDVELRCDPISGHTALYWYRQSLGQGLEFLIYFQGNSAPDKSGLPSDRFSAERTGGSVSTLTIQRTQQEDSAVYLCASSFLWGRGDTEAFFGQGTRLTVV.

Here the CDR3 reads CASSLTPSYEQFF. Written as DNA, the CDR3 is TGTGCCAGCAGTTTAACACCAAGTTATGAGCAGTTCTTC. The chain combines TRBV27 with TRBJ2-1, with D unresolved. Trimming took off 2 bases at V and 8 bases at J, with 10 bases between the two ends. The CDR3 runs to 13 residues. Per germline, CDR1 MNHEY and CDR2 SMNVEV (reference sequence).

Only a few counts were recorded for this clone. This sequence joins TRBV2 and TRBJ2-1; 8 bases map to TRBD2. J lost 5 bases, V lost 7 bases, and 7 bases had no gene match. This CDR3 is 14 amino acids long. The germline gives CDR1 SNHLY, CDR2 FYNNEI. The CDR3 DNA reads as TGTGCCAGCACCCGACAGACTAGCGACAATGAGCAGTTCTTC. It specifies CASTRQTSDNEQFF. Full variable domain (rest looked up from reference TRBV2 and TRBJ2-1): EPEVTQTPSHQVTQMGQEVILRCVPISNHLYFYWYRQILGQKVEFLVSFYNNEISEKSEIFDDQFSVERPDGSNFTLKIRSTKLEDSAMYFCASTRQTSDNEQFFGPGTRLTVL.

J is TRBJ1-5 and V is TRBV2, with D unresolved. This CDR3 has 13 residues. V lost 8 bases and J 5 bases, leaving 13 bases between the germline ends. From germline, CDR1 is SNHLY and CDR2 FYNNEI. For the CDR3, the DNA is TGTGCCAGCGGCTGGGCGCGAGATCAGCCCCAGCATTTT. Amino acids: CASGWARDQPQHF.

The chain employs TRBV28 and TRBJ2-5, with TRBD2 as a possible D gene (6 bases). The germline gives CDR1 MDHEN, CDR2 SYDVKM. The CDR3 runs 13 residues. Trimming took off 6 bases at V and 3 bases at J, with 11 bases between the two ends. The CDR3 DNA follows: TGTGCCAGCAGATTTACGGGGGAAGAGACCCAGTACTTC. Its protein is CASRFTGEETQYF.

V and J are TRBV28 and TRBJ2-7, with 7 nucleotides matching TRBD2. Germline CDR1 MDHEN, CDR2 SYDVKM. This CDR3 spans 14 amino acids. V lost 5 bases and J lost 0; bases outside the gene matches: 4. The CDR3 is CASSRAGDSYEQYF. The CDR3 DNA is TGTGCCAGCAGTCGGGCGGGAGACTCCTACGAGCAGTACTTC.

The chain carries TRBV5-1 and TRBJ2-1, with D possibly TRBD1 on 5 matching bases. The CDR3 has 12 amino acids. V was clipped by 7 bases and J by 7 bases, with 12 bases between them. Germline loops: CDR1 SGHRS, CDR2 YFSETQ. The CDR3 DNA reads TGCGCCAGCGGAGTTCAGGGTAATGAGCAGTTCTTC. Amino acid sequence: CASGVQGNEQFF.

As DNA, the CDR3 is TGTGCCAGCCGCGGGGCCTCCTACGAGCAGTACTTC. It yields the protein CASRGASYEQYF. The chain combines TRBV27 with TRBJ2-7, with D possibly TRBD2 on 6 matching bases. Germline V gene lookup returns CDR1 MNHEY and CDR2 SMNVEV (reference sequence). With 8 bases removed from V and 0 bases from J, the gap between germline ends came to 8 bases. The CDR3 covers 12 residues.

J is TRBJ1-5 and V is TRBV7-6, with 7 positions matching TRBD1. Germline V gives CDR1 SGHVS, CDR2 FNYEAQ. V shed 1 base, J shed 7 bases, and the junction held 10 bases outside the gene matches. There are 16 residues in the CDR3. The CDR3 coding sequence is TGTGCCAGCAGCTTAGTCGGGACAGTTAATCTCCAGCCCCAGCATTTT. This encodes CASSLVGTVNLQPQHF.

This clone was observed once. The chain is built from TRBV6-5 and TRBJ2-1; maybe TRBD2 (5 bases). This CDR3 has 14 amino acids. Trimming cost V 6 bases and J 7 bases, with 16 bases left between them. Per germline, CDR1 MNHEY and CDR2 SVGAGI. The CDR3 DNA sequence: TGTGCCAGCAGGCGACCCGGGGATATGAATGAGCAGTTCTTC. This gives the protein CASRRPGDMNEQFF.

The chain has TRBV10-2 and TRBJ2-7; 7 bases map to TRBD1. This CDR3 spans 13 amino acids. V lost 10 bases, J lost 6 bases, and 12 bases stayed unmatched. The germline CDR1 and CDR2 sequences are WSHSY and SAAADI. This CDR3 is CATSKDRAGEQYF. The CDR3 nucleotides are TGCGCCACCTCCAAAGACAGGGCCGGCGAGCAGTACTTC.

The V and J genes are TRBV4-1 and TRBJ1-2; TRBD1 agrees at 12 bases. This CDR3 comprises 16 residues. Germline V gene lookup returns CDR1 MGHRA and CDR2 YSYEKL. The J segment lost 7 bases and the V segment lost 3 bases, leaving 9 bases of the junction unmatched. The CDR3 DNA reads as TGCGCCAGCAGCCAGACTCCGGGACAGGGGGCGCTTGGCTACACCTTC. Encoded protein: CASSQTPGQGALGYTF.

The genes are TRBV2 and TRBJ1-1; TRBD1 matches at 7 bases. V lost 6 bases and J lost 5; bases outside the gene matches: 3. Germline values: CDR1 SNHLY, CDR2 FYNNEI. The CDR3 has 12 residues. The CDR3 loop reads CASRHRGTEAFF. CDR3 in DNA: TGTGCCAGCAGACACAGGGGTACTGAAGCTTTCTTT.

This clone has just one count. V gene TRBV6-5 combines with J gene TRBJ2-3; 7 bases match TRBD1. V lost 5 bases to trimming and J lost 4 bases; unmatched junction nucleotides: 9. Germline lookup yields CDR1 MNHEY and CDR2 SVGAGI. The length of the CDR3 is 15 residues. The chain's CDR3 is CASSPDRDIADTQYF. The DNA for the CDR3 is TGTGCCAGCAGTCCTGACAGGGACATCGCAGATACGCAGTATTTT.